The text below deals with one T cell receptor (beta chain). This sample is part of a study of blood T cell repertoires in COVID-19. For the study at large: The analysed material was cDNA or gDNA that came from T cells, B-cell-depleted T cells, or PBMCs.

The V end was cut by 7 bases, the J end by 7 bases, with 16 bases between. CDR3 size: 14 residues. Looked up from germline, CDR1 is MNHEY and CDR2 is SMNVEV (reference sequence). Original processing methods: Counts of nucleated cells, estimated from reference gene primer amplification, were obtained. Produced via immunoSEQ multiplex PCR; TCRdb's table is partial and in-frame only. V, J and clone size derive from that table, while D and trimming were established from the DNA sequence. The table includes some 230,000 clones, 80% to 90% detected once. V usage is TRBV27 and J usage is TRBJ1-4, with D uncertain. Sequencing was performed on peripheral blood. This TCR came from a man aged 35 to 55 with acute or convalescent COVID-19. The CDR3 reads CASKGRESGEKLFF. The DNA of the CDR3 is TGTGCCAGCAAAGGGAGGGAATCGGGTGAAAAACTGTTTTTT.